The TCR beta chain described here comes from a study of blood T cell repertoires in COVID-19. Turning to the study itself: The United States, Italy and Spain supplied acute and convalescent COVID-19 samples. T cells, B-cell-depleted T cells, or PBMCs supplied cDNA or gDNA.

In the authors' workflow: Reference gene primer amplification yielded estimated nucleated cell counts. This table comes from immunoSEQ multiplex PCR, and its TCRdb copy is limited to in-frame clones, with some not included. The V and J calls and clone size come from that table; D and trimming were worked out from the DNA. This sample has 90,000 to 140,000 clones, with about 85% found just once. Germline V lookup: CDR1 MGHRA, CDR2 YSYEKL. V dropped 0 bases and J dropped 1; count of bases not matched to a gene: 12. There are 19 residues in the CDR3. This sequence originates from a man over 45 with acute or convalescent COVID-19. This chain joins TRBV4-1 and TRBJ1-2, with 9 bases matching TRBD1. The material sequenced was peripheral blood. Here the CDR3 DNA reads TGCGCCAGCAGCCAAGAGGCTGGGACAGGGCCCCGCTTTAACTATGGCTACACCTTC. As protein: CASSQEAGTGPRFNYGYTF.